The source of this T cell receptor beta chain is a study of T cell repertoires in ileal Crohn's disease. Study as a whole: About half received postoperative treatment, some ten with thiopurines and around 20 anti-TNF.

Profiled with immunoSEQ multiplex PCR; TCRdb holds only in-frame clones, not every one. Counted here are some 27,000 clones, over 75% occurring once; the ten biggest clones make up around 20%. The CDR3 runs to 14 residues. Deletions cut 8 bases from V and 5 bases from J, with 17 bases between. Germline V gene lookup returns CDR1 SNHLY and CDR2 FYNNEI. Specimen: ileal tissue. This receptor was identified in an adult with Crohn's disease. J is TRBJ2-3 and V is TRBV2; D is ambiguous. CDR3 residues: CASSEPSTGDTQYF. CDR3 DNA sequence: TGTGCCAGCTCTGAACCCTCAACGGGAGATACGCAGTATTTT.